The present T cell receptor beta chain was sequenced within a study of CD4+ T cells in melanoma. Sequenced by immunoSEQ multiplex PCR; TCRdb stores in-frame clones only, minus some. The sample lists about 11,000 clones, about 66% occurring once. A note on this clone: The antigen remains undetermined.

Points from the study as a whole: Neoantigen-specific CD4+ T cells in melanoma reportedly had diverse differentiation states. CD8+ T cell, macrophage and B cell function reportedly correlated with neoantigen-specific CD4+ T cells.

The TCR originated in a human donor with melanoma. Sequencing used cells from a culture (not recorded whether cultured in vitro).

The CDR3 DNA is TGTGCCAGCAGCTACGGGGATAGACGTCAGCCCCAGCATTTT. The encoded protein is CASSYGDRRQPQHF. The rearrangement uses TRBV5-5 and TRBJ1-5; no clear D. The germline V gene has CDR1 SGHKS and CDR2 YYEKEE (reference sequence). The CDR3 contains 14 residues. V dropped 3 bases and J dropped 6 bases, with 13 bases sitting between them. Looking up the rest from reference TRBV5-5 and TRBJ1-5 gives the full variable domain: DAGVTQSPTHLIKTRGQQVTLRCSPISGHKSVSWYQQVLGQGPQFIFQYYEKEERGRGNFPDRFSARQFPNYSSELNVNALLLGDSALYLCASSYGDRRQPQHFGDGTRLSIL.